This TCR beta chain was obtained from a study of a mutant IDH1 vaccine in newly diagnosed glioma. Turning to the study itself: Vaccination started 4-6 weeks after radiotherapy alone, or with temozolomide cycles. Findings and limits, study-wide: Pseudoprogression seemingly bore no relation to changes in top peripheral T cell clonotypes. The vaccine induced immune responses, and these occurred in about 93% of patients.

Profiling relied on immunoSEQ multiplex PCR, and the TCRdb table lists in-frame clones only, not all of them. Among 50,000 to 70,000 clones listed, approximately 80% were seen once. A word on this clone: Antigen specificity is unknown.

Described time point: week 5, during vaccination. The study gave 300 ug of mutant IDH1 20-mer peptide per vaccine dose, with topical imiquimod. New astrocytomas of WHO grade 3 or 4 that were IDH1-mutant and ATRX-lost were found in the donors. The sample in question was PBMCs, obtained from a glioma patient whose treatment included an IDH1 peptide vaccine. This sequence was found in a woman aged 18 to 35 with glioma. Some clones in this sample may be carry-over from other donors' samples.

Written as DNA, the CDR3 is TGTGCTAGTGGTTTAGCGGGGGGTCCTAAAGAGACCCAGTACTTC. It yields the protein CASGLAGGPKETQYF. This chain connects TRBV12-5 to TRBJ2-5, with 9 positions matching TRBD2. With V trimmed by 3 bases and J by 3 bases, 5 bases remained unmatched. The CDR3 covers 15 residues. Germline CDR1 LGHNT, CDR2 FRNRAP.